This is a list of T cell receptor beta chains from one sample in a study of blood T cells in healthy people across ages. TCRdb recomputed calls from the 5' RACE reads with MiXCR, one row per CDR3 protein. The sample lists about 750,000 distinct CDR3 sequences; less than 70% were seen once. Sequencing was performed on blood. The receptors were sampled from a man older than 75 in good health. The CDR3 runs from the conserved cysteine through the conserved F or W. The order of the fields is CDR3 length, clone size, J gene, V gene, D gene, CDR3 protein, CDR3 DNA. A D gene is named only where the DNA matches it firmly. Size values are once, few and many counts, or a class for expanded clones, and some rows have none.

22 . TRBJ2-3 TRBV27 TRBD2 CASSRGLAGGPRSADGTDTQYF TGTGCCAGCAGTCGCGGACTAGCGGGAGGGCCGAGGAGCGCCGACGGCACAGATACGCAGTATTTT
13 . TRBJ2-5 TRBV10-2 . CASRRGVQETQYF TGCGCCAGCAGGCGTGGGGTTCAAGAGACCCAGTACTTC
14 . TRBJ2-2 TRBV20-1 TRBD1 CSAPRTGLVGELFF TGCAGTGCCCCCCGGACAGGGTTGGTCGGGGAGCTGTTTTTT
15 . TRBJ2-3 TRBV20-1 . CSAPDSTGRQDTQYF TGCAGTGCCCCGGACTCAACGGGGCGACAAGATACGCAGTATTTT
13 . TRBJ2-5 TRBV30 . CAWSSERAREQYF TGTGCCTGGAGTAGCGAGAGGGCGAGGGAGCAGTACTTC
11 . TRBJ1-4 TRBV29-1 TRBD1 CSVGQGEKLFF TGCAGCGTTGGACAGGGCGAAAAACTGTTTTTT
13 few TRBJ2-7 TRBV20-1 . CSARAPTANEQYF TGCAGTGCTAGAGCCCCCACAGCGAACGAGCAGTACTTC
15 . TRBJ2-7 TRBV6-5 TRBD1 CASRRTGGNMYEQYF TGTGCCAGCAGACGGACAGGGGGGAATATGTACGAGCAGTACTTC
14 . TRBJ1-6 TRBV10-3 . CAIKGDTVNSPHHF TGTGCCATCAAAGGAGACACTGTTAATTCACCCCACCACTTT
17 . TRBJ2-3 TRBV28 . CASSLDRARIQADTQYF TGTGCCAGCAGTCTAGACCGGGCCCGGATACAGGCAGATACGCAGTATTTT
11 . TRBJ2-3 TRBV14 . CASSQMDTQYF TGTGCCAGCAGCCAGATGGATACGCAGTATTTT
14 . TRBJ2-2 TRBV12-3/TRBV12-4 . CASSRARLAGELFF TGTGCCAGCAGTCGAGCCCGGTTGGCCGGGGAGCTGTTTTTT
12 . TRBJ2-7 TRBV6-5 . CASSSRPGEQYF TGTGCCAGCAGTTCCAGGCCAGGAGAGCAGTACTTC
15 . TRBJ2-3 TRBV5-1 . CASSLKGFGTDTQYF TGCGCCAGCAGCTTGAAGGGGTTTGGCACAGATACGCAGTATTTT
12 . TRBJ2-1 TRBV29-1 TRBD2 CSVGGLRVEQFF TGCAGCGTTGGGGGACTAAGGGTTGAGCAGTTCTTC
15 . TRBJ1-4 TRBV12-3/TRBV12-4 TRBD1 CASSSLTGLGEKLFF TGTGCCAGCAGCTCCCTGACAGGGTTAGGCGAAAAACTGTTTTTT
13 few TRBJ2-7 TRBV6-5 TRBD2 CASHSSGSYEQYF TGTGCCAGCCATTCCAGCGGGAGCTACGAGCAGTACTTC
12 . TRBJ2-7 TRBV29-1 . CSVEENSYEQYF TGCAGCGTTGAAGAAAACTCCTACGAGCAGTACTTC
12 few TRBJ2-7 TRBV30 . CAWSVQGYEQYF TGTGCCTGGAGTGTACAGGGCTACGAGCAGTACTTC
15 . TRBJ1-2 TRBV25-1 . CASSPHGGQVGGYTF TGTGCCAGCAGTCCCCACGGGGGGCAAGTTGGTGGCTACACCTTC
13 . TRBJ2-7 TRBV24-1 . CATSDIYSYEQYF TGTGCCACCAGTGATATATACTCCTACGAGCAGTACTTC
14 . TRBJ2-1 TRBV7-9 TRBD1 CASRRQGALNEQFF TGTGCCAGCAGACGACAGGGGGCGTTGAATGAGCAGTTCTTC
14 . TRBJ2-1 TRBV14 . CASSLTVIPNEQFF TGTGCCAGCAGCCTGACAGTGATCCCCAATGAGCAGTTCTTC
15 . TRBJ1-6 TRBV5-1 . CASSVDQGRNSPLHF TGCGCCAGCAGCGTTGATCAGGGGCGTAATTCACCCCTCCACTTT